These 19 T cell receptor delta chains were all obtained from the same sample, sequenced in a study of gamma-delta chains in newborns, infants, children. TCRdb re-called the reads via CATT. The data show 4,500 or so delta-chain clones, around 3.2% seen once. Sequenced input: blood. The receptors originated from a child who was a newborn, infant or young child, either healthy, febrile or measles-vaccinated (not recorded which).

The CDR3 region is CACDTAGGYPSWDTRQMFF. The CDR3 nucleotides read TGTGCCTGTGACACCGCGGGGGGATACCCCTCCTGGGACACCCGACAGATGTTTTTC. The rearrangement joins TRDV2 to TRDJ3; TRDD3 agrees at 9 bases. Trimming removed 0 bases from V and 0 bases from J; junction bases left unmatched: 5. CDR1 is GEAIGNYY, CDR2 EKD, per germline. This CDR3 is built from 19 residues.

The chain joins TRDV1 to TRDJ1; 11 bases are shared with TRDD3. CDR3 length equals 20 residues. The germline CDR1 and CDR2 sequences are TSWWSYY and QGS. V lost 0 bases, J lost 1 base, and 13 bases stayed unmatched. The CDR3 nucleotides read TGTGCTCTTGGGGAACTAGGAGCTTCCTACTGGGGGATAATCACCGATAAACTCATCTTT. Translation: CALGELGASYWGIITDKLIF.

This clone turned up a few times. The same CDR3 is also encoded by other DNA sequences in this sample. CDR3 nucleotide sequence: TGTGCCTGTGACACCGTACTGGGAAGCTGGGACACCCGACAGATGTTTTTC. It encodes CACDTVLGSWDTRQMFF. The chain is built from TRDV2 and TRDJ3, with a tentative D call TRDD3 (6 bases). This CDR3 is 17 amino acids long. V lost 0 bases to trimming and J lost 3 bases, with 11 bases between them. CDR1 GEAIGNYY and CDR2 EKD come from the germline V gene.

The table lists this clone with a few counts. This rearrangement joins TRDV2 to TRDJ3; D ambiguous. The CDR3 covers 19 residues. Trimming took off 0 bases at V and 0 bases at J, with 14 bases between the two ends. Germline assignment: CDR1 GEAIGNYY and CDR2 EKD. CDR3 sequence reads: CACDTLMEMSSWDTRQMFF. Written as DNA, the CDR3 is TGTGCCTGTGACACCTTAATGGAGATGAGCTCCTGGGACACCCGACAGATGTTTTTC.

This clone is deemed medium-sized. The chain employs TRDV2 and TRDJ1; 8 nucleotides line up with TRDD3. CDR1 is GEAIGNYY, CDR2 EKD, per germline. V lost 1 base and J lost 4; bases outside the gene matches: 10. This CDR3 has 16 amino acids. The CDR3 region is CACDTLGDLSRDKLIF. CDR3 nucleotides: TGTGCCTGTGACACTCTGGGGGACCTAAGCCGCGATAAACTCATCTTT.

The chain carries TRDV2 and TRDJ3; TRDD3 matches at 10 bases. The CDR3 has 19 amino acids. Germline loops: CDR1 GEAIGNYY, CDR2 EKD. The V and J ends lost 0 bases and 0 bases, in that order; junction bases with no gene match: 4. The CDR3 nucleotides read TGTGCCTGTGACACCTTATCTGGGGGATACTCCTGGGACACCCGACAGATGTTTTTC. Amino acid sequence: CACDTLSGGYSWDTRQMFF.

This chain joins TRDV2 and TRDJ3; 8 bases map to TRDD3. J was trimmed by 0 bases and V by 0 bases; bases with no gene match: 6. CDR3 length equals 19 residues. Germline CDR1 is GEAIGNYY and CDR2 is EKD. Here the CDR3 reads CACDTVTGDSSWDTRQMFF. The CDR3 DNA sequence: TGTGCCTGTGACACCGTGACGGGGGATAGCTCCTGGGACACCCGACAGATGTTTTTC.

In its sample, this clone was seen a few times. This same CDR3 is encoded by further DNA sequences in the sample. The chain recombines TRDV2 with TRDJ3; 11 nucleotides agree with TRDD3. Germline V lookup: CDR1 GEAIGNYY, CDR2 EKD. Losses at the gene ends were 4 bases for V and 3 bases for J; bases not matched to a gene: 10. The CDR3 loop spans 19 amino acids. CDR3 coding DNA: TGTGCCTGTGATGGTGTGCTGGGGGATACTAGCTGGGACACCCGACAGATGTTTTTC. Protein: CACDGVLGDTSWDTRQMFF.

The sample holds a few counts of this clone. The chain uses TRDV2 and TRDJ3; D is possibly TRDD3 (5 bases). This CDR3 has 18 residues. V lost 1 base to trimming and J lost 0 bases, with 12 bases between them. CDR1 is GEAIGNYY and CDR2 is EKD in the germline V gene. Here the CDR3 reads CACDTLLASSWDTRQMFF. DNA of the CDR3: TGTGCCTGTGACACTCTACTGGCGAGCTCCTGGGACACCCGACAGATGTTTTTC.

This clone qualifies as medium-sized. The rearrangement joins TRDV2 to TRDJ2, with TRDD3 matching 11 bases. Per the germline V gene, CDR1 is GEAIGNYY and CDR2 is EKD. This CDR3 is built from 17 residues. V trimming: 3 bases; J trimming: 0 bases; junction bases outside the gene matches: 5. CDR3 residues: CACDDLLGDTLTAQLFF. CDR3 bases: TGTGCCTGTGACGACTTACTGGGGGATACTTTGACAGCACAACTCTTCTTT.

This clone turned up a few times. CDR3 bases: TGTGCCTGTGACACTACGCCTAGCTCCTGGGACACCCGACAGATGTTTTTC. Amino acids: CACDTTPSSWDTRQMFF. This sequence joins TRDV2 and TRDJ3; D is ambiguous. This CDR3 has 17 amino acids. V was trimmed by 1 base and J by 0 bases, leaving 9 bases between them. Germline V gives CDR1 GEAIGNYY, CDR2 EKD.

V usage is TRDV1 and J usage is TRDJ1; possible D gene TRDD3, 9 bases. V was trimmed by 5 bases and J by 6 bases, leaving 28 bases between them. Germline V gives CDR1 TSWWSYY, CDR2 QGS. The CDR3 spans 18 residues. The CDR3 is CALGTKDFLLYWGNKLIF. The CDR3 DNA follows: TGTGCTCTTGGGACCAAGGACTTCCTACTGTACTGGGGGAATAAACTCATCTTT.

This clone is labeled medium-sized. The same CDR3 is also encoded by other DNA sequences in this sample. The CDR3 coding sequence is TGTGCCTGTGACACCTGGGGGATCTGGGACACCCGACAGATGTTTTTC. Encoded protein: CACDTWGIWDTRQMFF. This chain connects TRDV2 to TRDJ3, with TRDD3 identical over 8 bases. This CDR3 spans 16 amino acids. CDR1 GEAIGNYY and CDR2 EKD come from the germline V gene. The junction had 0 bases not matched to a gene; V was cut back by 0 bases and J by 3 bases.

V is TRDV2 and J is TRDJ3; 9 nucleotides agree with TRDD3. Germline CDR1 reads GEAIGNYY; CDR2 reads EKD. The CDR3 contains 19 residues. Trimming removed 0 bases from V and 0 bases from J; junction bases left unmatched: 5. CDR3 sequence reads: CACDTAGIRNSWDTRQMFF. The CDR3 nucleotides are TGTGCCTGTGACACCGCGGGGATACGAAACTCCTGGGACACCCGACAGATGTTTTTC.

This clone has only a few counts. This may arise from a read error, as a much more abundant clone is one base away. The rearrangement links TRDV2 to TRDJ3, with TRDD3 identical over 11 bases. V lost 3 bases, J lost 0 bases, and 3 bases stayed unmatched. The CDR3 runs 18 residues. Germline lookup yields CDR1 GEAIGNYY and CDR2 EKD. For the CDR3, the DNA is TGTGCCTGTGACGGTACTGGGGGATACTCCTGGGACACCCGACAGATGTTTTTC. Translation: CACDGTGGYSWDTRQMFF.

This clone was seen only a few times. The chain combines TRDV2 with TRDJ3, with 8 bases matching TRDD3. J was trimmed by 2 bases and V by 0 bases; bases with no gene match: 5. The germline gives CDR1 GEAIGNYY, CDR2 EKD. The CDR3 loop spans 18 amino acids. The CDR3 nucleotides are TGTGCCTGTGACACCGTTGGGGGATCTCCCTGGGACACCCGACAGATGTTTTTC. As protein: CACDTVGGSPWDTRQMFF.

Only a few counts were recorded for this clone. The chain combines TRDV1 with TRDJ1; 7 nucleotides agree with TRDD2. Trimming cost V 2 bases and J 0 bases; bases outside gene matches: 30. Germline CDR1 and CDR2: TSWWSYY and QGS. The CDR3 consists of 24 residues. As DNA, the CDR3 is TGTGCTCTTGGGGAATCTAAACGACCTTCCTTTTGGCTGAGGGGGCTCATGTACACCGATAAACTCATCTTT. Amino acids: CALGESKRPSFWLRGLMYTDKLIF.

This clone is classed as medium-sized (0.01 to 0.1%). This chain links TRDV2 with TRDJ2; 8 nucleotides agree with TRDD3. The CDR3 runs 15 residues. CDR1 is GEAIGNYY, CDR2 EKD, per germline. With V trimmed by 3 bases and J by 0 bases, 2 bases remained unmatched. CDR3 residues: CACDPLGALTAQLFF. The CDR3, as DNA: TGTGCCTGTGACCCACTGGGGGCTTTGACAGCACAACTCTTCTTT.

By sample share, this clone is medium-sized (0.01 to 0.1%). This sample also contains other DNA sequences that code for the same CDR3. The chain is built from TRDV2 and TRDJ3; 9 nucleotides line up with TRDD3. The V and J ends lost 2 bases and 0 bases, in that order; junction bases with no gene match: 4. The CDR3 contains 18 residues. Per the germline V gene, CDR1 is GEAIGNYY and CDR2 is EKD. The CDR3 sequence: CACDKILGDSWDTRQMFF. DNA of the CDR3: TGTGCCTGTGACAAAATACTGGGGGACTCCTGGGACACCCGACAGATGTTTTTC.